This T cell receptor beta chain was captured by sequencing in a study of blood T cell repertoires in COVID-19. The CDR3 spans 17 residues. V was clipped by 11 bases and J by 9 bases; unmatched bases: 19. The germline V gene encodes CDR1 LNHDA and CDR2 SQIVND (reference sequence). The protocol was immunoSEQ multiplex PCR, while the TCRdb copy is restricted to in-frame clones and leaves out a portion. Of more than 80,000 clones in the sample, more than 65% were seen once. The chain employs TRBV19 and TRBJ2-2, with 12 bases fitting TRBD2. The TCR sequence derives from a human donor in a cohort sampled during active COVID-19. The specimen was peripheral blood. The CDR3 nucleotides are TGTGCCGTTCAACCCAGACTAGCGGGGGTACTTGGCCGGGAGCTGTTTTTT. It translates to CAVQPRLAGVLGRELFF. The full variable domain, rest sourced from reference TRBV19 and TRBJ2-2, is DGGITQSPKYLFRKEGQNVTLSCEQNLNHDAMYWYRQDPGQGLRLIYYSQIVNDFQKGDIAEGYSVSREKKESFPLTVTSAQKNPTAFYLCAVQPRLAGVLGRELFFGEGSRLTVL.